This is a list of T cell receptor beta chains from one sample in a study of cytomegalovirus exposure and HLA in healthy donors. The assay was immunoSEQ multiplex PCR, and TCRdb's table has in-frame clones only and misses some. Of approximately 210,000 clones listed, more than 75% are singletons. Material: PBMCs. Receptors were obtained from a man aged 25-45 years in good health and CMV-seronegative. Both conserved end residues are part of each CDR3. The order of the fields is D gene, V gene, clone size, J gene, CDR3 protein, CDR3 DNA. D genes are given only for firm matches. The size field is filled for only some rows; it gives once, few, many or a size class.

NA	TRBV19	NA	TRBJ2-7	CASEDSIEDEQYF	TGTGCCAGCGAGGACTCGATCGAGGACGAGCAGTACTTC
NA	TRBV5-1	NA	TRBJ1-6	CASSLDLIYSPLHF	TGCGCCAGCAGCTTGGACCTAATCTATTCACCCCTCCACTTT
NA	TRBV19	NA	TRBJ1-2	CASSAKTQGLPYGYTF	TGTGCCAGTAGTGCGAAGACCCAGGGGCTTCCCTATGGCTACACCTTC
TRBD2	TRBV4-2	NA	TRBJ2-5	CASSQAPGGGALETQYF	TGTGCCAGCAGCCAGGCCCCTGGCGGGGGGGCCTTGGAGACCCAGTACTTC
NA	TRBV5-6	NA	TRBJ1-2	CASSRLRGYTF	TGTGCCAGCAGCCGTCTCCGTGGCTACACCTTC
TRBD2	TRBV7-2	NA	TRBJ2-7	CASSPRLAGNPQQYF	TGTGCCAGCAGCCCTCGACTAGCGGGAAATCCTCAGCAGTACTTC
NA	TRBV7-8	once	TRBJ2-5	CASSLSPGAQYF	TGTGCCAGCAGCTTAAGCCCCGGGGCCCAGTACTTC
NA	TRBV6-5	NA	TRBJ2-7	CASSRHMVEYF	TGTGCCAGCAGCAGACACATGGTGGAGTACTTC
NA	TRBV6-5	NA	TRBJ1-2	CASGATQDGYGYTF	TGTGCCAGCGGGGCCACACAGGATGGCTATGGCTACACCTTC
NA	TRBV6-1	NA	TRBJ1-5	CASLVRGGQPQHF	TGTGCCAGCTTGGTCAGGGGTGGTCAGCCCCAGCATTTT
NA	TRBV19	once	TRBJ2-2	CASTTGAGELFF	TGTGCCAGTACCACGGGGGCCGGGGAGCTGTTTTTT
NA	TRBV21-1	NA	TRBJ2-1	CASSRWTASSYNEQFF	TGTGCCAGCAGCAGGTGGACAGCCAGCTCCTACAATGAGCAGTTCTTC
TRBD1	TRBV27	NA	TRBJ2-7	CASSLRQGPPYEQYF	TGTGCCAGCAGTTTGAGACAGGGCCCTCCCTACGAGCAGTACTTC
TRBD1	TRBV18	NA	TRBJ1-1	CASSLDRAPAEAFF	TGTGCCAGCTCACTAGACAGGGCCCCCGCTGAAGCTTTCTTT
TRBD1	TRBV5-1	NA	TRBJ1-1	CASSHGQGNTEAFF	TGCGCCAGCAGCCACGGACAGGGGAACACTGAAGCTTTCTTT
NA	TRBV4-2	NA	TRBJ2-6	CASSHPTSILTF	TGTGCCAGCAGCCACCCCACGAGTATCCTGACTTTC
TRBD2	TRBV28	NA	TRBJ2-7	CASTLLRTSGAYEQYF	TGTGCCAGCACCCTCCTCAGGACTAGCGGTGCCTACGAGCAGTACTTC
NA	TRBV6-1	once	TRBJ1-5	CASRSPDRWDQPQHF	TGTGCCAGCAGATCCCCAGACAGGTGGGATCAGCCCCAGCATTTT
TRBD1	TRBV2	NA	TRBJ2-7	CADGTGTYEQYF	TGTGCCGACGGGACAGGGACCTACGAGCAGTACTTC
NA	TRBV19	NA	TRBJ1-5	CASSIGVSQPQHF	TGTGCCAGTAGTATCGGAGTTTCGCAGCCCCAGCATTTT
NA	TRBV11-2	NA	TRBJ2-6	CASSRGASGANVLTF	TGTGCCAGCAGCCGGGGGGCCTCTGGGGCCAACGTCCTGACTTTC
NA	TRBV6-1	once	TRBJ2-1	CASKGVREGQFF	TGTGCCAGCAAGGGAGTGAGGGAAGGGCAGTTCTTC
NA	TRBV27	NA	TRBJ2-5	CASSFEQGRPETQYF	TGTGCCAGCAGTTTTGAACAGGGTCGTCCAGAGACCCAGTACTTC
TRBD2	TRBV10-3	NA	TRBJ2-7	CAISALAGGSEQYF	TGTGCCATCAGTGCACTAGCGGGAGGCTCCGAGCAGTACTTC
NA	TRBV7-2	NA	TRBJ1-1	CASSSPGTGSRQAFF	TGTGCCAGCAGCTCGCCCGGAACAGGGTCGCGCCAAGCTTTCTTT
TRBD1	TRBV6-4	NA	TRBJ1-1	CASSDSGQHTEAFF	TGTGCCAGCAGTGACTCGGGACAGCACACTGAAGCTTTCTTT
NA	TRBV2	NA	TRBJ1-1	CASSKSGGNTEAFF	TGTGCCAGCAGTAAATCTGGAGGGAACACTGAAGCTTTCTTT
NA	TRBV28	few	TRBJ1-3	CASSLVTGSSGNTIYF	TGTGCCAGCAGTCTAGTAACAGGGAGCTCTGGAAACACCATATATTTT
NA	TRBV28	NA	TRBJ1-2	CASGSRLPNYGYTF	TGTGCCAGCGGTTCGAGGCTTCCTAACTATGGCTACACCTTC
NA	TRBV5-1	once	TRBJ1-2	CASSAEQGTYGYTF	TGCGCCAGCAGCGCGGAACAGGGAACTTATGGCTACACCTTC
TRBD1	TRBV7-9	NA	TRBJ1-2	CASSGDRDYGYTF	TGTGCCAGCAGCGGGGACAGGGACTATGGCTACACCTTC
NA	TRBV28	NA	TRBJ2-7	CASINAGYPYEQYF	TGTGCCAGCATCAATGCAGGGTATCCCTACGAGCAGTACTTC
NA	TRBV20-1	NA	TRBJ1-2	CSARVRWGYTF	TGCAGTGCTAGGGTCAGGTGGGGCTACACCTTC
NA	TRBV30	NA	TRBJ2-7	CAWSVPYRASSYEQYF	TGTGCCTGGAGTGTCCCCTACAGGGCTAGCTCCTACGAGCAGTACTTC
TRBD1	TRBV30	NA	TRBJ1-2	CAWRRTGHGYTF	TGTGCCTGGAGACGGACAGGCCATGGCTACACCTTC
NA	TRBV28	NA	TRBJ2-1	CASSSIARYEQFF	TGTGCCAGCAGTTCCATAGCGAGGTATGAGCAGTTCTTC
NA	TRBV27	NA	TRBJ2-2	CASSFGQGGTGELFF	TGTGCCAGCAGTTTCGGGCAGGGTGGGACCGGGGAGCTGTTTTTT
TRBD2	TRBV7-2	NA	TRBJ2-6	CASSSRGTSSGANVLTF	TGTGCCAGCAGCTCCCGGGGGACTAGCTCTGGGGCCAACGTCCTGACTTTC
TRBD1	TRBV6-5	NA	TRBJ1-5	CASRGQGRGNQPQHF	TGTGCCAGCAGGGGACAGGGTCGGGGCAATCAGCCCCAGCATTTT
NA	TRBV18	NA	TRBJ2-2	CASSPGLANTGELFF	TGTGCCAGCTCACCGGGGCTGGCGAACACCGGGGAGCTGTTTTTT